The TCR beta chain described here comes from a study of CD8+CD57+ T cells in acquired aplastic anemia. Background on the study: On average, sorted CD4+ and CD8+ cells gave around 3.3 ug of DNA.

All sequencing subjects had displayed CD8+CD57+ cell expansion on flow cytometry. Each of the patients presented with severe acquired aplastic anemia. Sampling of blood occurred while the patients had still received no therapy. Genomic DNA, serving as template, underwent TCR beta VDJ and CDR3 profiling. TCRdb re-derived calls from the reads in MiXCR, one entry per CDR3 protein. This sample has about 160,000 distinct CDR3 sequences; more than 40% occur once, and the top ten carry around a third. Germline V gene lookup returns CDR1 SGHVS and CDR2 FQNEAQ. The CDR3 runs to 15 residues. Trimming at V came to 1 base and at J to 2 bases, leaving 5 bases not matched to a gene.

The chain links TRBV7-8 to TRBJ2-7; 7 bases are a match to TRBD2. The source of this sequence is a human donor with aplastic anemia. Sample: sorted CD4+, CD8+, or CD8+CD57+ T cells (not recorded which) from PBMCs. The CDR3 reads CASSLDGRTAYEQYF. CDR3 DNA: TGTGCCAGCAGCTTAGACGGGAGGACCGCCTACGAGCAGTACTTC.